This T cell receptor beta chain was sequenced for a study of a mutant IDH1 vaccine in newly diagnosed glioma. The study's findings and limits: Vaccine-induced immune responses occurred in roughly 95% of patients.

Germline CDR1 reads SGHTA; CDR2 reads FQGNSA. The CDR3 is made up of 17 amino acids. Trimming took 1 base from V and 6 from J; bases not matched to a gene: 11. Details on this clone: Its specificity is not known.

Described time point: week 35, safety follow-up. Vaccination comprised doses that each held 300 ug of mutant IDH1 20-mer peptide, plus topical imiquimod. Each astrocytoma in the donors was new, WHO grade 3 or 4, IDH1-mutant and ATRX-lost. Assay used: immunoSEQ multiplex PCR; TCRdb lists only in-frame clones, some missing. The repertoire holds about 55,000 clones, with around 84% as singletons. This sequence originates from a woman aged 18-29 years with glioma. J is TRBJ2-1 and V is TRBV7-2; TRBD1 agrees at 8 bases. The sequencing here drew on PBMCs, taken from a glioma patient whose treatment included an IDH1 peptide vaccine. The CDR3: CASSLGGWDRKFNEQFF. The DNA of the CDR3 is TGTGCCAGCAGCTTAGGGGGGTGGGACAGGAAATTCAATGAGCAGTTCTTC.